Given below is one T cell receptor (beta chain) in context. The target of this receptor is not known. Base qualities are not at hand, and no much larger clone is one base apart. The protocol used for the library was the immunoSEQ multiplex PCR assay. In the source study's methods: A statistical classification framework was built to diagnose cytomegalovirus status from the catalog of TCR beta chain sequences. The clones in this table, taken by TCRdb from immuneACCESS, are in-frame only. Not every clone is retained; where verified, under half of the shortfall comes from an unresolved V gene, and the cause of the rest is unknown. V, J and clone size derive from that table, while D and trimming were established from the DNA sequence. For this sample the table gives 190,000 or so clones, of which about four fifths were detected only once. Approximately 3% of the sample lies in the top ten. This entry belongs to a study of cytomegalovirus exposure and HLA in healthy donors (dated by TCRdb to about 2017). For the wider study: According to a later analysis, the roughly 130 validation repertoires were produced on the same platform as the approximately 600 repertoires of the first cohort. To predict cytomegalovirus infection status, the study brought together high-throughput TCR immunosequencing, statistical association of individual TCRs with disease status, and machine learning. Along with the approximately 620-subject first cohort, a separate validation cohort of some 130 different subjects was used. The aim of the study was to test whether cataloging public T cell receptors could identify signatures of past pathogen exposure.

General findings and caveats noted by the study authors: In both the original and validation cohorts, the classifier was reported to diagnose cytomegalovirus status with high specificity and sensitivity. It was suggested by the authors that the approach could potentially be generalized to other disease states and immunological phenotypes. Of the cluster scores, 85% to 95% were above 0 in a later analysis, which found that TCRs clustered in the first cohort also tended to co-occur in the 95 to 150 validation repertoires. The validation cohort had no HLA typing available for a later analysis, so co-occurrence within that cohort was assessed over all 130 or so repertoires. Three of the identified cytomegalovirus-associated TCR beta chains were confirmed in vitro to be specific for cytomegalovirus antigens. Most TCR sequences were observed very rarely across donors, whereas some public TCRs were present in many individuals. In the study, around 150 TCR beta chains were listed as associated with cytomegalovirus.

From its cysteine to its phenylalanine, the CDR3 spans 16 amino acids. Just the 48-base CDR3 DNA is kept, in frame starting at base 1. In the germline V gene, CDR1 corresponds to MNHNS and CDR2 to SASEGT. V trim: 2 bases; J trim: 0 bases; unmatched bases: 6. Separate from the roughly 700-subject first cohort, the validation cohort of 90 to 150 subjects was the group to which the donors belonged. The sequence joins TRBV6-1 to TRBJ1-1; TRBD1 matches 7 bases in the middle. The TCR comes from a woman aged 18-35 years in good health and CMV-seropositive. Sequencing input: PBMCs. For the CDR3, the sequence is CASSERTGVMNTEAFF. At the DNA level, the sequence is TGTGCCAGCAGTGAACGGACAGGAGTTATGAACACTGAAGCTTTCTTT.